The 14 T cell receptor beta chains in this list originate from one sample, sequenced in a study of HIV-infected patients and healthy controls. About 500 ng RNA was reverse transcribed with alpha and beta constant-region primers. Alpha and beta chain libraries were made separately by chain-specific third strand synthesis with multiplexing indices. TCRdb recomputed calls from the 5' RACE reads with MiXCR, one row per CDR3 protein. The sample lists 15,000 to 20,000 distinct CDR3 sequences, 10% occurring once. No cell fractionation was done, so the repertoire covers all unsorted peripheral blood T cells. Material for sequencing was blood. These receptors originate from an adult in good health.

This clonotype was seen ten or more times. J is TRBJ2-3 and V is TRBV6-2 or TRBV6-3; D remains ambiguous. Trimming took off 1 base at V and 2 bases at J, with 7 bases between the two ends. The CDR3 covers 14 residues. Germline loops: CDR1 MNHEY, CDR2 SVGEGT. Here the CDR3 DNA reads TGTGCCAGCAGTTACTATGGGGTCACAGATACGCAGTATTTT. Protein sequence: CASSYYGVTDTQYF.

In its sample, this clonotype ranks as medium-sized (0.01 to 0.1%). CDR3 amino acids: CASSLMEVGGEQYF. Written as DNA, the CDR3 is TGTGCCAGCAGCTTAATGGAGGTGGGAGGCGAGCAGTACTTC. This chain links TRBV7-8 with TRBJ2-7; D is possibly TRBD2 (6 bases). V lost 2 bases and J lost 6, with 14 bases in between. CDR1 and CDR2 from the germline V gene are SGHVS and FQNEAQ. The CDR3 contains 14 residues.

This clonotype was detected many times. The V and J genes are TRBV10-3 and TRBJ2-3; 9 bases agree with TRBD2. This CDR3 is built from 15 residues. The V and J ends lost 4 bases and 1 base, in that order; junction bases with no gene match: 3. Per germline, CDR1 ENHRY and CDR2 SYGVKD. The CDR3 DNA reads TGTGCCATCAGTGCTATAGCGGGAGGCACAGATACGCAGTATTTT. Its translation: CAISAIAGGTDTQYF.

This clonotype was picked up many times. The rearrangement joins TRBV3-1 to TRBJ1-1; D gene uncertain. Germline loops: CDR1 LGHDT, CDR2 YNNKEL (reference sequence). V was pared by 0 bases and J by 10 bases, with 15 bases between. This CDR3 has 14 residues. The DNA of the CDR3 is TGTGCCAGCAGCCAAGAAATGACCCGTGGAGGAGCTTTCTTT. Translation: CASSQEMTRGGAFF. Full variable domain (outside the CDR3, taken from reference TRBV3-1 and TRBJ1-1): DTAVSQTPKYLVTQMGNDKSIKCEQNLGHDTMYWYKQDSKKFLKIMFSYNNKELIINETVPNRFSPKSPDKAHLNLHINSLELGDSAVYFCASSQEMTRGGAFFGQGTRLTVV.

This clonotype ranks as medium-sized. This chain links TRBV6-5 with TRBJ2-1; 14 nucleotides align to TRBD2. CDR1 and CDR2 from the germline V gene are MNHEY and SVGAGI. The CDR3 has 18 residues. The trim removed 2 bases at V and 5 bases at J, leaving 8 bases unmatched. Written as DNA, the CDR3 is TGTGCCAGCAGTTACCGAGGGACTAGCGGGAGCGGTAACAATGAGCAGTTCTTC. Encoded protein: CASSYRGTSGSGNNEQFF.

This sequence joins TRBV13 and TRBJ1-1; TRBD1 matches at 7 bases. Germline V CDR1 and CDR2: PRHDT, FYEKMQ (reference sequence). This CDR3 spans 16 amino acids. With 4 bases clipped from V and 1 base from J, the junction kept 9 bases outside the gene matches. In nucleotides, the CDR3 is TGTGCCAGCAGCTCCTCACCGGGACAGAGGAACACTGAAGCTTTCTTT. It codes for CASSSSPGQRNTEAFF.

This chain links TRBV12-3 or TRBV12-4 with TRBJ1-2, with 7 bases fitting TRBD1. Trimming cost V 5 bases and J 7 bases; bases outside gene matches: 7. This CDR3 comprises 13 residues. DNA for the CDR3: TGTGCCAGCAGTCGTTCCGGGACAGCTGGCTACACCTTC. It is translated as CASSRSGTAGYTF.

This chain connects TRBV29-1 to TRBJ2-7, with D maybe TRBD1 (5 bases). With 7 bases removed from V and 2 bases from J, the gap between germline ends came to 15 bases. Germline lookup yields CDR1 SQVTM and CDR2 ANQGSEA. This CDR3 is 13 amino acids long. The CDR3 sequence: CSATAGPPYEQYF. The DNA for the CDR3 is TGCAGCGCCACGGCAGGGCCTCCCTACGAGCAGTACTTC.

The chain has TRBV6-5 and TRBJ2-1; 9 bases align to TRBD2. The germline V gene encodes CDR1 MNHEY and CDR2 SVGAGI. The CDR3 is 16 residues long. V dropped 0 bases and J dropped 2; count of bases not matched to a gene: 2. The CDR3 DNA sequence: TGTGCCAGCAGTTACTCGACTAGCGGCACCTACAATGAGCAGTTCTTC. Protein sequence: CASSYSTSGTYNEQFF.

In its sample, this clonotype ranks as medium-sized. This rearrangement joins TRBV7-9 to TRBJ2-6; D is undetermined. The CDR3 loop spans 17 amino acids. The V gene lost 1 base and the J gene lost 0 bases, with 10 bases spanning the gap. CDR1 and CDR2 (germline): SEHNR, FQNEAQ (reference sequence). CDR3 DNA sequence: TGTGCCAGCAGCTTAGGAGGCCTGAACTCTGGGGCCAACGTCCTGACTTTC. Its protein is CASSLGGLNSGANVLTF.

In this sample, this clonotype turned up many times. The gene calls are TRBV10-2 and TRBJ2-7, with D tentatively TRBD1 (5 bases). Germline-derived CDR1 and CDR2 are WSHSY and SAAADI. The CDR3 runs to 12 residues. V lost 10 bases, J lost 0 bases, and 10 bases lay in between. The CDR3 nucleotides read TGCGCCACCAGGACACTCTCCTACGAGCAGTACTTC. Amino acid sequence: CATRTLSYEQYF.

This rearrangement joins TRBV28 to TRBJ2-7; 8 bases agree with TRBD2. CDR1 is MDHEN, CDR2 SYDVKM, per germline. The CDR3 spans 11 residues. J lost 10 bases, V lost 5 bases, and 4 bases had no gene match. The CDR3 DNA follows: TGTGCCAGCAGTACTAGCGGAGGCCAGTACTTC. This codes for CASSTSGGQYF.

In its sample, this clonotype was seen many times. V gene TRBV9 combines with J gene TRBJ2-7; 7 nucleotides line up with TRBD2. Trimming removed 0 bases from V and 7 bases from J; junction bases left unmatched: 10. This CDR3 spans 15 amino acids. The V gene's germline CDR1 is SGDLS and CDR2 YYNGEE. This CDR3 reads CASSVGRDPAGEQYF. CDR3 in DNA: TGTGCCAGCAGCGTAGGACGGGATCCAGCGGGAGAGCAGTACTTC. The whole variable domain, filled in from reference TRBV9 and TRBJ2-7, reads DSGVTQTPKHLITATGQRVTLRCSPRSGDLSVYWYQQSLDQGLQFLIQYYNGEERAKGNILERFSAQQFPDLHSELNLSSLELGDSALYFCASSVGRDPAGEQYFGPGTRLTVT.

The rearrangement joins TRBV20-1 to TRBJ2-2; D unclear. CDR3 length equals 13 residues. Germline loops: CDR1 DFQATT, CDR2 SNEGSKA (reference sequence). Trimming cost V 3 bases and J 4 bases, with 9 bases left between them. CDR3 in amino acids: CSARGQITGELFF. CDR3 DNA: TGCAGTGCTAGGGGCCAGATCACCGGGGAGCTGTTTTTT.